This T cell receptor beta chain was captured in a study of shared clonotypes between healthy human individuals. V dropped 5 bases and J dropped 9; count of bases not matched to a gene: 7. In germline, CDR1 is SGHTA, CDR2 FQGTGA. The CDR3 runs to 14 residues. The protocol was immunoSEQ multiplex PCR, while the TCRdb copy is restricted to in-frame clones and leaves out a portion. The sample records around 350,000 clones, roughly 80% being singletons. The V and J genes are TRBV7-3 and TRBJ2-1; TRBD1 matches 10 bases. The sequenced material came from memory CD4+ T cells sorted from blood. Regarding subset: CD45RA-negative fraction. This receptor was identified in a man aged 30-40 years in good health. CDR3 coding DNA: TGTGCCAGCAGCGACGGGACAGGGGAAGGTGAGCAGTTCTTC. It specifies CASSDGTGEGEQFF.